Listed below are T cell receptor beta chains from one sample, sequenced in a study of PD-L1 blockade in urothelial cancer. Here immunoSEQ multiplex PCR was the method, and the copy in TCRdb shows in-frame clones only, minus some. The table records about 52,000 clones, around 79% of them present only once. The sequencing here drew on PBMCs, taken around atezolizumab (anti-PD-L1) treatment. The receptors originated from a man aged 65-85 years with urothelial cancer. Each CDR3 is given with its conserved first and last residue. A D gene is named only where the DNA matches it firmly. Expanded clones get a size class; other rows say once, few or many, or leave the size out.

j_gene,abundance,v_gene,d_gene,CDR3aa,CDR3nt
TRBJ2-7,NA,TRBV7-6,TRBD1,CASSILDRANEQYF,TGTGCCAGCAGCATTCTAGACAGGGCCAACGAGCAGTACTTC
TRBJ2-5,NA,TRBV7-2,NA,CASSEGVETQYF,TGTGCCAGCAGCGAGGGGGTTGAGACCCAGTACTTC
TRBJ1-6,NA,TRBV11-2,NA,CASSQNRARTLTLHF,TGTGCCAGCAGCCAGAACCGGGCCCGGACATTAACCCTCCACTTT
TRBJ1-1,NA,TRBV5-1,TRBD1,CASSPNRGGTEAFF,TGCGCCAGCAGCCCAAACAGGGGGGGCACTGAAGCTTTCTTT
TRBJ2-7,NA,TRBV18,TRBD1,CASSPSDRGYEQYF,TGTGCCAGCTCACCAAGTGACAGGGGCTACGAGCAGTACTTC
TRBJ1-1,NA,TRBV7-2,NA,CASSFQVNTEAFF,TGTGCCAGCAGCTTCCAGGTGAACACTGAAGCTTTCTTT
TRBJ2-2,NA,TRBV5-4,TRBD2,CASSPAGTRTGELFF,TGTGCCAGCAGTCCAGCGGGGACCCGGACCGGGGAGCTGTTTTTT
TRBJ2-5,NA,TRBV19,NA,CASSNRDQETQYF,TGTGCCAGTAGTAACCGGGACCAAGAGACCCAGTACTTC
TRBJ1-1,NA,TRBV7-2,NA,CASSSQGAEAFF,TGTGCCAGCAGCTCCCAGGGTGCTGAAGCTTTCTTT
TRBJ2-3,once,TRBV7-3,NA,CASSLIRASGADTQYF,TGTGCCAGCAGCTTAATCCGGGCCTCGGGGGCAGATACGCAGTATTTT
TRBJ2-7,few,TRBV7-9,TRBD1,CASSFRGNYEQYF,TGTGCCAGCAGCTTCAGGGGGAACTACGAGCAGTACTTC
TRBJ1-2,NA,TRBV5-4,NA,CASNRRGGNYGYTF,TGTGCCAGCAATAGACGGGGTGGGAACTATGGCTACACCTTC
TRBJ2-3,NA,TRBV5-1,TRBD1,CASSSTGAKSDTQYF,TGCGCCAGCAGCTCAACAGGGGCAAAATCAGATACGCAGTATTTT
TRBJ1-1,NA,TRBV2,TRBD1,CASSGEGRGPEAFF,TGTGCCAGCAGTGGAGAAGGCAGGGGGCCTGAAGCTTTCTTT
TRBJ1-2,NA,TRBV7-9,NA,CASSLVAGFGYTF,TGTGCCAGCAGCTTAGTGGCAGGGTTTGGCTACACCTTC
TRBJ1-4,NA,TRBV5-8,NA,CASSSGGAINEKLFF,TGTGCCAGCAGCTCGGGGGGGGCCATTAATGAAAAACTGTTTTTT
TRBJ1-5,NA,TRBV30,NA,CAWSVFGSNQPQHF,TGTGCCTGGAGTGTATTCGGTAGCAATCAGCCCCAGCATTTT
TRBJ2-5,few,TRBV5-4,TRBD1,CASSSGGQGQETQYF,TGTGCCAGCAGCTCCGGCGGACAGGGCCAAGAGACCCAGTACTTC
TRBJ2-2,NA,TRBV5-4,TRBD1,CASSLGQGAGGELFF,TGTGCCAGCAGCCTCGGACAGGGGGCGGGCGGGGAGCTGTTTTTT
TRBJ2-7,NA,TRBV9,TRBD2,CASSLGLAGEYEQYF,TGTGCCAGCAGCTTGGGACTAGCGGGAGAATACGAGCAGTACTTC
TRBJ2-3,once,TRBV19,NA,CASNAPRGAGEDTQYF,TGTGCCAGTAACGCCCCCCGGGGGGCGGGTGAAGATACGCAGTATTTT
TRBJ2-3,NA,TRBV28,NA,CASLGLDRGGADTQYF,TGTGCCAGCCTAGGACTAGACAGGGGAGGGGCAGATACGCAGTATTTT
TRBJ2-7,NA,TRBV9,TRBD2,CASSGPGLASEQYF,TGTGCCAGCAGCGGACCGGGACTAGCTTCCGAGCAGTACTTC
TRBJ2-5,few,TRBV9,NA,CASSGGHQETQYF,TGTGCCAGCAGCGGCGGGCACCAAGAGACCCAGTACTTC
TRBJ2-3,NA,TRBV11-2,NA,CASSLVGPDTQYF,TGTGCCAGCAGCTTAGTTGGCCCAGATACGCAGTATTTT
TRBJ2-7,NA,TRBV19,NA,CASSRDTGIYEQYF,TGTGCCAGTAGTCGGGACACCGGGATTTACGAGCAGTACTTC
TRBJ2-3,NA,TRBV11-2,NA,CASRSTGKGTQYF,TGTGCCAGCAGATCGACCGGGAAGGGTACGCAGTATTTT
TRBJ1-2,NA,TRBV28,NA,CASTGTDYGYTF,TGTGCCAGCACAGGGACTGACTATGGCTACACCTTC
TRBJ2-5,NA,TRBV4-3,NA,CASSQTGQNQETQYF,TGCGCCAGCAGCCAAACCGGACAGAACCAAGAGACCCAGTACTTC
TRBJ2-7,NA,TRBV7-2,NA,CASSLPKGSRSYEQYF,TGTGCCAGCAGCTTACCCAAGGGGTCGCGCTCCTACGAGCAGTACTTC
TRBJ2-5,once,TRBV28,TRBD1,CASSLYRTGGGQTQYF,TGTGCCAGCAGTTTATACAGGACAGGGGGTGGGCAGACCCAGTACTTC